The 6 T cell receptor beta chains below come from one sample, sequenced in a study of blood T cell repertoires in COVID-19. TCRdb's table, derived via immunoSEQ multiplex PCR, lists solely in-frame clones and lacks some. The table shows about 140,000 clones, with just under 90% occurring only once. The sample consisted of peripheral blood. Receptor source: an elderly woman with acute or convalescent COVID-19.

CDR3: CASSFRDSYTEAFF. The CDR3 DNA reads as TGCGCCAGCAGCTTCCGGGACAGTTACACTGAAGCTTTCTTT. The V gene is TRBV5-1, the J gene TRBJ1-1; 7 positions match TRBD1. This CDR3 has 14 residues. Losses at the gene ends were 2 bases for V and 3 bases for J; bases not matched to a gene: 4. CDR1 and CDR2 from the germline V gene are SGHRS and YFSETQ.

The rearrangement joins TRBV25-1 to TRBJ1-6, with 9 positions matching TRBD1. The CDR3 consists of 13 residues. Unmatched junction bases numbered 3, after V lost 6 bases and J lost 9 bases. Germline V gene sequence: CDR1 MGHDK, CDR2 SYGVNS. CDR3 DNA: TGTGCCAGCAGGGACAGGGGAAGTTCACCCCTCCACTTT. Translating it yields CASRDRGSSPLHF. Based on the CDR3 plus reference TRBV25-1 and TRBJ1-6, the full variable domain is EADIYQTPRYLVIGTGKKITLECSQTMGHDKMYWYQQDPGMELHLIHYSYGVNSTEKGDLSSESTVSRIRTEHFPLTLESARPSHTSQYLCASRDRGSSPLHFGNGTRLTVT.

The rearrangement links TRBV7-9 to TRBJ1-2, with TRBD1 matching over 8 bases. V shed 5 bases, J shed 8 bases, and the junction held 7 bases outside the gene matches. The CDR3 contains 13 residues. The germline gives CDR1 SEHNR, CDR2 FQNEAQ (reference sequence). The CDR3 bases are TGTGCCAGCAGCCTACAGGGGGTTGAGGGCTACACCTTC. This gives the protein CASSLQGVEGYTF. Filled out from reference TRBV7-9 and TRBJ1-2, the complete variable domain reads DTGVSQNPRHKITKRGQNVTFRCDPISEHNRLYWYRQTLGQGPEFLTYFQNEAQLEKSRLLSDRFSAERPKGSFSTLEIQRTEQGDSAMYLCASSLQGVEGYTFGSGTRLTVV.

The chain uses TRBV30 and TRBJ1-1; TRBD1 agrees at 7 bases. The V gene's germline CDR1 is GTSNPN and CDR2 SVGIG (reference sequence). Unmatched junction bases numbered 10, after V lost 5 bases and J lost 1 base. The CDR3 is made up of 15 amino acids. The CDR3 reads CAWDRGQRRNTEAFF. CDR3 bases: TGTGCCTGGGACCGGGGACAGAGAAGGAACACTGAAGCTTTCTTT.

The chain couples TRBV3-1 (or the pseudogene TRBV3-2) to TRBJ1-2; D is perhaps TRBD1 (6 bases). Germline CDR1 LGHDT, CDR2 YNNKEL (reference sequence). This CDR3 spans 15 amino acids. Trimming stripped 4 bases from V and 4 bases from J, with 16 bases between. CDR3: CASSPRDITAYGYTF. In DNA form, the CDR3 reads TGTGCCAGCAGCCCCCGGGACATAACGGCCTATGGCTACACCTTC.

The rearrangement links TRBV6-5 to TRBJ1-5; 7 bases map to TRBD1. Germline values: CDR1 MNHEY, CDR2 SVGAGI. The CDR3 length is 14 residues. The ends lost 6 bases at V and 2 bases at J; junction bases unmatched: 4. The CDR3 protein is CASSAGTGNQPQHF. The CDR3 nucleotides read TGTGCCAGCAGCGCGGGGACAGGCAATCAGCCCCAGCATTTT.